The 18 T cell receptor beta chains listed next were all sequenced from one sample in a study of blood T cell repertoires in COVID-19. Profiling relied on immunoSEQ multiplex PCR, and the TCRdb table lists in-frame clones only, not all of them. The sample includes over 250,000 clones, about 89% of them seen just once. Sequencing was done on a sample of peripheral blood. These receptors all come from a man aged 50-59 years with acute or convalescent COVID-19.

The rearrangement links TRBV5-1 to TRBJ2-7, with 12 bases that match TRBD2. The CDR3 has 16 amino acids. V was pared by 4 bases and J by 5 bases, with 10 bases of the junction left unmatched. In germline, CDR1 is SGHRS, CDR2 YFSETQ. The CDR3 loop is CASSPLAGGPGDEQYF. In DNA, the CDR3 is TGCGCCAGCAGCCCACTAGCGGGGGGTCCTGGGGACGAGCAGTACTTC.

CDR3 amino acids: CAWSASGGNEQFF. DNA of the CDR3: TGTGCCTGGAGTGCCAGCGGGGGGAATGAGCAGTTCTTC. The chain is built from TRBV30 and TRBJ2-1; 9 nucleotides match TRBD2. The CDR3 is 13 amino acids. V shed 1 base and J 7 bases; nucleotides not matched to a gene: 2. CDR1 is GTSNPN, CDR2 SVGIG, per germline (reference sequence).

V and J are TRBV21-1 and TRBJ2-2; TRBD2 is the table's D call, not checked against the DNA. TRBV21-1 is a listed pseudogene. This CDR3 has 15 residues. The CDR3 region is CASSKDGGNAGELFF. In DNA, the CDR3 is TGTGCCAGCAGCAAAGACGGGGGGAATGCCGGGGAGCTGTTTTTT.

The chain joins TRBV9 to TRBJ1-2, with 12 nucleotides matching TRBD1. CDR1 and CDR2 (germline): SGDLS, YYNGEE. J was trimmed by 8 bases and V by 0 bases; bases with no gene match: 5. This CDR3 has 15 residues. CDR3 sequence (DNA): TGTGCCAGCAGCGTAGCCGGGACAGGGGGCAACGGCTACACCTTC. It specifies CASSVAGTGGNGYTF.

The gene calls are TRBV19 and TRBJ1-4; TRBD1 matches 9 bases. The V segment lost 4 bases and the J segment 7 bases; nucleotides outside the gene matches: 7. The CDR3 totals 15 residues. Germline V CDR1 and CDR2: LNHDA, SQIVND (reference sequence). The CDR3 DNA reads TGTGCCAGTAGTACCCGGGACAGGGATTCTGAAAAACTGTTTTTT. The encoded protein is CASSTRDRDSEKLFF.

The genes are TRBV18 and TRBJ1-6, with TRBD1 as a possible D gene (6 bases). Between the trimmed V and J ends, which lost 4 bases and 4 bases, there was a span of 11 bases. This CDR3 has 15 residues. The germline CDR1 and CDR2 sequences are KGHSH and LQKENI. CDR3 residues: CASSREQGYNSPLHF. In DNA form, the CDR3 reads TGTGCCAGCTCACGAGAACAGGGTTATAATTCACCCCTCCACTTT.

V and J are TRBV18 and TRBJ2-3, with D possibly matching TRBD2 (5 bases). CDR1 and CDR2 from the germline V gene are KGHSH and LQKENI. With 4 bases removed from V and 1 base from J, the gap between germline ends came to 12 bases. The CDR3 runs 15 residues. This CDR3 reads CASSRGNSGTDTQYF. CDR3 nucleotide sequence: TGTGCCAGCTCACGAGGGAACTCTGGCACAGATACGCAGTATTTT.

V is TRBV9 and J is TRBJ1-1; D is ambiguous. This CDR3 comprises 16 residues. V lost 0 bases, J lost 7 bases, and 19 bases lay in between. CDR1 is SGDLS and CDR2 is YYNGEE in the germline V gene. CDR3 residues: CASSVGPPGPLGEAFF. In DNA, the CDR3 is TGTGCCAGCAGCGTAGGTCCCCCTGGGCCGCTCGGTGAAGCTTTCTTT.

The chain couples TRBV6-5 to TRBJ1-6; D not resolved. This CDR3 contains 13 residues. Germline assignment: CDR1 MNHEY and CDR2 SVGAGI. Deletions cut 5 bases from V and 14 bases from J, with 16 bases between. The CDR3, as DNA: TGTGCCAGCAGTCCCGTTGGGAGTCGGGCCCTCCACTTT. Its protein is CASSPVGSRALHF.

The chain joins TRBV23-1 to TRBJ2-7, with unresolved D. TRBV23-1 is an open reading frame whose function is uncertain. V lost 4 bases to trimming and J lost 2 bases, with 6 bases between them. The CDR3 runs 12 residues. CDR3 coding DNA: TGCGCCAGCAGTCCGGAGACCTACGAGCAGTACTTC. As protein: CASSPETYEQYF.

For the CDR3, the DNA is TGCGCCCGCTCGCCAGCGGGGACCACAGATACGCAGTATTTT. It codes for CARSPAGTTDTQYF. The chain combines TRBV23-1 with TRBJ2-3, with TRBD2 identical over 7 bases. TRBV23-1 is an open reading frame whose function is uncertain. The CDR3 contains 14 residues. V lost 11 bases to trimming and J lost 2 bases; unmatched junction nucleotides: 10.

The chain combines TRBV12-3 or TRBV12-4 with TRBJ2-5; TRBD2 might be the D (6 bases). Trimming pared 7 bases from V and 5 bases from J, leaving 11 bases between. The CDR3 contains 12 residues. DNA of the CDR3: TGTGCCAGCACCGAGGAGGGGGAGACCCAGTACTTC. It encodes CASTEEGETQYF.

V gene TRBV12-3 or TRBV12-4 combines with J gene TRBJ2-1; D might be TRBD1 (6 bases). Trimming pared 4 bases from V and 5 bases from J, leaving 9 bases between. The CDR3 length is 13 residues. For the CDR3, the DNA is TGTGCCAGCAGTTCGGACAGAAACAATGAGCAGTTCTTC. Its protein product is CASSSDRNNEQFF.

The CDR3: CASSQVRNSPLHF. The CDR3 DNA reads TGTGCCAGCAGCCAAGTGAGGAATTCACCCCTCCACTTT. The chain is built from TRBV3-1 (or the pseudogene TRBV3-2) and TRBJ1-6; D not resolved. CDR3 length: 13 amino acids. V was clipped by 1 base and J by 7 bases, with 5 bases between them. Germline assignment: CDR1 LGHDT and CDR2 YNNKEL (reference sequence).

The chain couples TRBV2 to TRBJ2-2, with D possibly matching TRBD2 (5 bases). Germline-derived CDR1 and CDR2 are SNHLY and FYNNEI. V shed 7 bases and J shed 4 bases, with 16 bases lying between them. This CDR3 has 15 residues. The CDR3 is CASTSAGSFTGELFF. The CDR3 DNA reads TGTGCCAGCACTTCTGCGGGCAGCTTCACCGGGGAGCTGTTTTTT.

The J gene is TRBJ1-1, the V gene TRBV5-1; D gene unclear. This CDR3 contains 15 residues. V was trimmed by 0 bases and J by 1 base, leaving 10 bases between them. Germline V gene sequence: CDR1 SGHRS, CDR2 YFSETQ. CDR3 nucleotide sequence: TGCGCCAGCAGCTTGGTCGGAGGAACGAACACTGAAGCTTTCTTT. This codes for CASSLVGGTNTEAFF.

The chain links TRBV3-1 (or the pseudogene TRBV3-2) to TRBJ2-2; possibly TRBD2 for D (5 bases). The CDR3 totals 14 residues. The germline V gene has CDR1 LGHDT and CDR2 YNNKEL (reference sequence). V dropped 4 bases and J dropped 5 bases, with 11 bases sitting between them. CDR3 region: CASSRGWGTGELFF. The CDR3 coding sequence is TGTGCCAGCAGCCGAGGGTGGGGAACCGGGGAGCTGTTTTTT.

The gene calls are TRBV6-5 and TRBJ2-7, with 12 bases identical to TRBD1. CDR1 is MNHEY and CDR2 is SVGAGI in the germline V gene. V lost 6 bases to trimming and J lost 6 bases; unmatched junction nucleotides: 6. This CDR3 region has 14 residues. Here the CDR3 reads CASRTGQGAVEQYF. CDR3 sequence (DNA): TGTGCCAGCAGGACGGGACAGGGGGCCGTCGAGCAGTACTTC.